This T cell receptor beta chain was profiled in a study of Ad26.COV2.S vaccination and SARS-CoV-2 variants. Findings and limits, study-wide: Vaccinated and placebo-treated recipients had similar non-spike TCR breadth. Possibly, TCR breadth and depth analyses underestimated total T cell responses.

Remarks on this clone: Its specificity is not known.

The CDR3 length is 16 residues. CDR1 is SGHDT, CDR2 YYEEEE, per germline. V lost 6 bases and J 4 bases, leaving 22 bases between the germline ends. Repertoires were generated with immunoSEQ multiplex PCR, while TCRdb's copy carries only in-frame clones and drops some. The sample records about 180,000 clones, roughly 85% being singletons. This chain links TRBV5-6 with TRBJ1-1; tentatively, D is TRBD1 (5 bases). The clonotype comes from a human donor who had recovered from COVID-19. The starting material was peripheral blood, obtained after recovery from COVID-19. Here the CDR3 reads CASIKAGRELSTEAFF. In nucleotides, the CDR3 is TGTGCCAGCATAAAGGCAGGGCGAGAACTCAGCACTGAAGCTTTCTTT.